This paragraph covers one TCR beta chain sequence. This sample stems from a study of cytomegalovirus exposure and HLA in healthy donors. Study overall: The 120 or so validation repertoires matched the 666 first-cohort repertoires in platform, a later analysis reported.

This CDR3 has 14 amino acids. V was clipped by 5 bases and J by 4 bases; unmatched bases: 5. In germline, CDR1 is SEHNR, CDR2 FQNEAQ (reference sequence). Generated by immunoSEQ multiplex PCR, the TCRdb table keeps only in-frame clones and is missing some. The sample contains roughly 140,000 clones, roughly 89% of which appear only once. The rearrangement links TRBV7-9 to TRBJ2-7, with 10 bases matching TRBD1. Sequencing was carried out using PBMCs. The TCR originated in a woman between 18 and 29 years old in good health and CMV-seropositive. The CDR3 bases are TGTGCCAGCAGCACATCGGGACAGGGGTACGAGCAGTACTTC. It is translated as CASSTSGQGYEQYF.